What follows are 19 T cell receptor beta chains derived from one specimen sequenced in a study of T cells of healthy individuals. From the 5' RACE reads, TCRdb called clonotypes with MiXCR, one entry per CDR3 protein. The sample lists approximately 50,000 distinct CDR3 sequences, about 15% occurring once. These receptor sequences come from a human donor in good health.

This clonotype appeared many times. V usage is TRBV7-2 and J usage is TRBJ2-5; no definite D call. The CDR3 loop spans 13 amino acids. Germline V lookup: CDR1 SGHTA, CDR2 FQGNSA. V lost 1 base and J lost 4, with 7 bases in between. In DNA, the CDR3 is TGTGCCAGCAGCTTAGTGTCTAGAGAGACCCAGTACTTC. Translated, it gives CASSLVSRETQYF.

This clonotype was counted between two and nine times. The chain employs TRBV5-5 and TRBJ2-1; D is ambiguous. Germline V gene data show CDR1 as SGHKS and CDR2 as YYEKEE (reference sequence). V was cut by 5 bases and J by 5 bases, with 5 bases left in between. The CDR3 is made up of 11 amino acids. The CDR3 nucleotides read TGTGCCAGCAGTCAAAACAATGAGCAGTTCTTC. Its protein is CASSQNNEQFF.

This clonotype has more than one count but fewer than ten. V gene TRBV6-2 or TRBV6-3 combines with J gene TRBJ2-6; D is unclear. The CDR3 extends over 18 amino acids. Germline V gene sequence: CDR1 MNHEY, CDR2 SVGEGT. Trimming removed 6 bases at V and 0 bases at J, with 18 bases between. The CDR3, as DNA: TGTGCCAGCAGGGAAGGGTCTTACGTTTACTCTGGGGCCAACGTCCTGACTTTC. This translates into CASREGSYVYSGANVLTF.

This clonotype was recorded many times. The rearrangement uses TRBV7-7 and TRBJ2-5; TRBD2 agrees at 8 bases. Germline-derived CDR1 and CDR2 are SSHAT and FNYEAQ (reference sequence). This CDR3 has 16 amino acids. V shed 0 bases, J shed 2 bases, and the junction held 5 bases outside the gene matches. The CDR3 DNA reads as TGTGCCAGCAGCTTAGCGCAGGCGGGGGGACAAGAGACCCAGTACTTC. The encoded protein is CASSLAQAGGQETQYF.

CDR3 nucleotides: TGTGCCAGAGACGGAAGCAACTATGGCTACACCTTC. Translated, it gives CARDGSNYGYTF. The rearrangement joins TRBV2 to TRBJ1-2; D gene unclear. Germline V gives CDR1 SNHLY, CDR2 FYNNEI. This CDR3 spans 12 amino acids. Trimming cost V 9 bases and J 2 bases, with 10 bases left between them.

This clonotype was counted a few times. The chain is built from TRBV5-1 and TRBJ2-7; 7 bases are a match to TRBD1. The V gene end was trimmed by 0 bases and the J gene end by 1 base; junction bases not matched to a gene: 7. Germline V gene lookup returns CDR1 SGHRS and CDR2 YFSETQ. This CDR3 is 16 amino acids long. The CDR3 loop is CASSLGTGTASYEQYF. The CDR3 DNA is TGCGCCAGCAGCTTGGGAACCGGGACAGCTTCCTACGAGCAGTACTTC.

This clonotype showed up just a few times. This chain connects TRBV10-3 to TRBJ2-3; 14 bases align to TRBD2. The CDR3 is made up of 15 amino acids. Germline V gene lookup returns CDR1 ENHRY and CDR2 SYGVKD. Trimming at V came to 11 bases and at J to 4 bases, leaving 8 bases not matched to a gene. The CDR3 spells CASQTSGGEADTQYF. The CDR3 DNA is TGTGCCTCCCAGACTAGCGGGGGGGAAGCAGATACGCAGTATTTT.

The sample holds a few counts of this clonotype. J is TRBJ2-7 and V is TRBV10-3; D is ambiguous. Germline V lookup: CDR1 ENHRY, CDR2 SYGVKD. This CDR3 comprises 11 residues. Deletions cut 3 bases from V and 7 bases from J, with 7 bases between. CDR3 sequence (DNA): TGTGCCATCAGTGATTGGGGAGAGCAGTACTTC. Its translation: CAISDWGEQYF.

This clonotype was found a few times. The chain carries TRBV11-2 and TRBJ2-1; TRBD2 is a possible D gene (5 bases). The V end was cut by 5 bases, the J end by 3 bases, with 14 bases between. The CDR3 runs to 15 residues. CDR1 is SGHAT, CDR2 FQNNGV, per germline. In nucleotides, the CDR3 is TGTGCCAGCAGCCGCGTCGCTGGGAGCTACAATGAGCAGTTCTTC. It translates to CASSRVAGSYNEQFF.

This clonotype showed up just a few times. The CDR3 reads CASSEGDGGRYEQYF. CDR3 sequence (DNA): TGTGCCAGCAGCGAGGGTGACGGCGGTAGGTACGAGCAGTACTTC. The chain is built from TRBV9 and TRBJ2-7, with no clear D. The CDR3 is 15 amino acids. Germline V gene lookup returns CDR1 SGDLS and CDR2 YYNGEE. With 3 bases removed from V and 4 bases from J, the gap between germline ends came to 17 bases.

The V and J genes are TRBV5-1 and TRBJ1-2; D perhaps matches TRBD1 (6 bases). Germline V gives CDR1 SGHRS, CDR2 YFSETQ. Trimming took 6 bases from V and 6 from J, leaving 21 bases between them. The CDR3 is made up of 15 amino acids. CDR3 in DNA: TGCGCCAGCACCCCGAGAGGTGGAACAGGGAATGGCTACACCTTC. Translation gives CASTPRGGTGNGYTF.

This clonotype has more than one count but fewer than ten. The chain's CDR3 is CASSLAGNTIYF. The CDR3, as DNA: TGTGCCAGCAGCTTAGCTGGAAACACCATATATTTT. This chain joins TRBV7-9 and TRBJ1-3, with no clear D. The germline V gene encodes CDR1 SEHNR and CDR2 FQNEAQ (reference sequence). The CDR3 contains 12 residues. Trimming removed 0 bases at V and 3 bases at J, with 0 bases between.

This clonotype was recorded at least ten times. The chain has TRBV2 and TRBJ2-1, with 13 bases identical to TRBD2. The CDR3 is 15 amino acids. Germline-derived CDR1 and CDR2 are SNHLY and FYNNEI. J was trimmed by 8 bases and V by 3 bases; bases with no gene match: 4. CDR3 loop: CASSEGTSGIHEQFF. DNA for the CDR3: TGTGCCAGCAGTGAGGGGACTAGCGGGATCCATGAGCAGTTCTTC.

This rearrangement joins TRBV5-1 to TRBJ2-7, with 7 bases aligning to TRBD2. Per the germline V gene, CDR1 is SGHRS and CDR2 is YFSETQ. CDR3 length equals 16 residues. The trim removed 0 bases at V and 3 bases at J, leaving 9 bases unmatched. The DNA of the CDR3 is TGCGCCAGCAGCTTGGGGTCGGCGGGAGAGGGCTACGAGCAGTACTTC. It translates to CASSLGSAGEGYEQYF.

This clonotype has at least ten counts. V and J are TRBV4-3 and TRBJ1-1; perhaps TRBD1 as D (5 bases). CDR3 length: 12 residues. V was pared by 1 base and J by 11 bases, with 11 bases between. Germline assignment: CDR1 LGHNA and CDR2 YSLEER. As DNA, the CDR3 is TGCGCCAGCAGCCAAGGTCCCGAGGGGGCTTTCTTT. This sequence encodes CASSQGPEGAFF.

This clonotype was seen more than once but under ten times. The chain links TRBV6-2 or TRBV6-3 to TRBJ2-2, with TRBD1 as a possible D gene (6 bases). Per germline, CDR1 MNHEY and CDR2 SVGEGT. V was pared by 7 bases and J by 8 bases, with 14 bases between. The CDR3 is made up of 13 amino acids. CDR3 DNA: TGTGCCAGCAACAATCTGGGGGCTGGGGAGCTGTTTTTT. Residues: CASNNLGAGELFF.

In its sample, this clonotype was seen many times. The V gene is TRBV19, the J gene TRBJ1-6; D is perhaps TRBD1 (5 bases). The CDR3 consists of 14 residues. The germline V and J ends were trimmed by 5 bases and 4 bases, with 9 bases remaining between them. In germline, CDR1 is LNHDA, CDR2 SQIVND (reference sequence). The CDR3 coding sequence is TGTGCCAGTAGTCCCACAGGTTATAATTCACCCCTCCACTTT. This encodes CASSPTGYNSPLHF.

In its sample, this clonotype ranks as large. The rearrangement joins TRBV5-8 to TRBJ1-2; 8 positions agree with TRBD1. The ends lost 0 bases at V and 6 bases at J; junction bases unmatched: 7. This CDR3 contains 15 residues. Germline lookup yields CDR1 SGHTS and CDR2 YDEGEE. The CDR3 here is CASSLEAGGANGYTF. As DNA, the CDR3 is TGTGCCAGCAGCTTGGAGGCAGGGGGCGCGAATGGCTACACCTTC.

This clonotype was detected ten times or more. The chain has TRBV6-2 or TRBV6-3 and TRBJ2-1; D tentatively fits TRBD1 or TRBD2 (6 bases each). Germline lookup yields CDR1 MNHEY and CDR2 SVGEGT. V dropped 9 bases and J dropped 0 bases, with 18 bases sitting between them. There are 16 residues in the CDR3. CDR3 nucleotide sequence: TGTGCCAGTTGTTTTGGGGGGCTTAGCTCCTACAATGAGCAGTTCTTC. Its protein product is CASCFGGLSSYNEQFF.